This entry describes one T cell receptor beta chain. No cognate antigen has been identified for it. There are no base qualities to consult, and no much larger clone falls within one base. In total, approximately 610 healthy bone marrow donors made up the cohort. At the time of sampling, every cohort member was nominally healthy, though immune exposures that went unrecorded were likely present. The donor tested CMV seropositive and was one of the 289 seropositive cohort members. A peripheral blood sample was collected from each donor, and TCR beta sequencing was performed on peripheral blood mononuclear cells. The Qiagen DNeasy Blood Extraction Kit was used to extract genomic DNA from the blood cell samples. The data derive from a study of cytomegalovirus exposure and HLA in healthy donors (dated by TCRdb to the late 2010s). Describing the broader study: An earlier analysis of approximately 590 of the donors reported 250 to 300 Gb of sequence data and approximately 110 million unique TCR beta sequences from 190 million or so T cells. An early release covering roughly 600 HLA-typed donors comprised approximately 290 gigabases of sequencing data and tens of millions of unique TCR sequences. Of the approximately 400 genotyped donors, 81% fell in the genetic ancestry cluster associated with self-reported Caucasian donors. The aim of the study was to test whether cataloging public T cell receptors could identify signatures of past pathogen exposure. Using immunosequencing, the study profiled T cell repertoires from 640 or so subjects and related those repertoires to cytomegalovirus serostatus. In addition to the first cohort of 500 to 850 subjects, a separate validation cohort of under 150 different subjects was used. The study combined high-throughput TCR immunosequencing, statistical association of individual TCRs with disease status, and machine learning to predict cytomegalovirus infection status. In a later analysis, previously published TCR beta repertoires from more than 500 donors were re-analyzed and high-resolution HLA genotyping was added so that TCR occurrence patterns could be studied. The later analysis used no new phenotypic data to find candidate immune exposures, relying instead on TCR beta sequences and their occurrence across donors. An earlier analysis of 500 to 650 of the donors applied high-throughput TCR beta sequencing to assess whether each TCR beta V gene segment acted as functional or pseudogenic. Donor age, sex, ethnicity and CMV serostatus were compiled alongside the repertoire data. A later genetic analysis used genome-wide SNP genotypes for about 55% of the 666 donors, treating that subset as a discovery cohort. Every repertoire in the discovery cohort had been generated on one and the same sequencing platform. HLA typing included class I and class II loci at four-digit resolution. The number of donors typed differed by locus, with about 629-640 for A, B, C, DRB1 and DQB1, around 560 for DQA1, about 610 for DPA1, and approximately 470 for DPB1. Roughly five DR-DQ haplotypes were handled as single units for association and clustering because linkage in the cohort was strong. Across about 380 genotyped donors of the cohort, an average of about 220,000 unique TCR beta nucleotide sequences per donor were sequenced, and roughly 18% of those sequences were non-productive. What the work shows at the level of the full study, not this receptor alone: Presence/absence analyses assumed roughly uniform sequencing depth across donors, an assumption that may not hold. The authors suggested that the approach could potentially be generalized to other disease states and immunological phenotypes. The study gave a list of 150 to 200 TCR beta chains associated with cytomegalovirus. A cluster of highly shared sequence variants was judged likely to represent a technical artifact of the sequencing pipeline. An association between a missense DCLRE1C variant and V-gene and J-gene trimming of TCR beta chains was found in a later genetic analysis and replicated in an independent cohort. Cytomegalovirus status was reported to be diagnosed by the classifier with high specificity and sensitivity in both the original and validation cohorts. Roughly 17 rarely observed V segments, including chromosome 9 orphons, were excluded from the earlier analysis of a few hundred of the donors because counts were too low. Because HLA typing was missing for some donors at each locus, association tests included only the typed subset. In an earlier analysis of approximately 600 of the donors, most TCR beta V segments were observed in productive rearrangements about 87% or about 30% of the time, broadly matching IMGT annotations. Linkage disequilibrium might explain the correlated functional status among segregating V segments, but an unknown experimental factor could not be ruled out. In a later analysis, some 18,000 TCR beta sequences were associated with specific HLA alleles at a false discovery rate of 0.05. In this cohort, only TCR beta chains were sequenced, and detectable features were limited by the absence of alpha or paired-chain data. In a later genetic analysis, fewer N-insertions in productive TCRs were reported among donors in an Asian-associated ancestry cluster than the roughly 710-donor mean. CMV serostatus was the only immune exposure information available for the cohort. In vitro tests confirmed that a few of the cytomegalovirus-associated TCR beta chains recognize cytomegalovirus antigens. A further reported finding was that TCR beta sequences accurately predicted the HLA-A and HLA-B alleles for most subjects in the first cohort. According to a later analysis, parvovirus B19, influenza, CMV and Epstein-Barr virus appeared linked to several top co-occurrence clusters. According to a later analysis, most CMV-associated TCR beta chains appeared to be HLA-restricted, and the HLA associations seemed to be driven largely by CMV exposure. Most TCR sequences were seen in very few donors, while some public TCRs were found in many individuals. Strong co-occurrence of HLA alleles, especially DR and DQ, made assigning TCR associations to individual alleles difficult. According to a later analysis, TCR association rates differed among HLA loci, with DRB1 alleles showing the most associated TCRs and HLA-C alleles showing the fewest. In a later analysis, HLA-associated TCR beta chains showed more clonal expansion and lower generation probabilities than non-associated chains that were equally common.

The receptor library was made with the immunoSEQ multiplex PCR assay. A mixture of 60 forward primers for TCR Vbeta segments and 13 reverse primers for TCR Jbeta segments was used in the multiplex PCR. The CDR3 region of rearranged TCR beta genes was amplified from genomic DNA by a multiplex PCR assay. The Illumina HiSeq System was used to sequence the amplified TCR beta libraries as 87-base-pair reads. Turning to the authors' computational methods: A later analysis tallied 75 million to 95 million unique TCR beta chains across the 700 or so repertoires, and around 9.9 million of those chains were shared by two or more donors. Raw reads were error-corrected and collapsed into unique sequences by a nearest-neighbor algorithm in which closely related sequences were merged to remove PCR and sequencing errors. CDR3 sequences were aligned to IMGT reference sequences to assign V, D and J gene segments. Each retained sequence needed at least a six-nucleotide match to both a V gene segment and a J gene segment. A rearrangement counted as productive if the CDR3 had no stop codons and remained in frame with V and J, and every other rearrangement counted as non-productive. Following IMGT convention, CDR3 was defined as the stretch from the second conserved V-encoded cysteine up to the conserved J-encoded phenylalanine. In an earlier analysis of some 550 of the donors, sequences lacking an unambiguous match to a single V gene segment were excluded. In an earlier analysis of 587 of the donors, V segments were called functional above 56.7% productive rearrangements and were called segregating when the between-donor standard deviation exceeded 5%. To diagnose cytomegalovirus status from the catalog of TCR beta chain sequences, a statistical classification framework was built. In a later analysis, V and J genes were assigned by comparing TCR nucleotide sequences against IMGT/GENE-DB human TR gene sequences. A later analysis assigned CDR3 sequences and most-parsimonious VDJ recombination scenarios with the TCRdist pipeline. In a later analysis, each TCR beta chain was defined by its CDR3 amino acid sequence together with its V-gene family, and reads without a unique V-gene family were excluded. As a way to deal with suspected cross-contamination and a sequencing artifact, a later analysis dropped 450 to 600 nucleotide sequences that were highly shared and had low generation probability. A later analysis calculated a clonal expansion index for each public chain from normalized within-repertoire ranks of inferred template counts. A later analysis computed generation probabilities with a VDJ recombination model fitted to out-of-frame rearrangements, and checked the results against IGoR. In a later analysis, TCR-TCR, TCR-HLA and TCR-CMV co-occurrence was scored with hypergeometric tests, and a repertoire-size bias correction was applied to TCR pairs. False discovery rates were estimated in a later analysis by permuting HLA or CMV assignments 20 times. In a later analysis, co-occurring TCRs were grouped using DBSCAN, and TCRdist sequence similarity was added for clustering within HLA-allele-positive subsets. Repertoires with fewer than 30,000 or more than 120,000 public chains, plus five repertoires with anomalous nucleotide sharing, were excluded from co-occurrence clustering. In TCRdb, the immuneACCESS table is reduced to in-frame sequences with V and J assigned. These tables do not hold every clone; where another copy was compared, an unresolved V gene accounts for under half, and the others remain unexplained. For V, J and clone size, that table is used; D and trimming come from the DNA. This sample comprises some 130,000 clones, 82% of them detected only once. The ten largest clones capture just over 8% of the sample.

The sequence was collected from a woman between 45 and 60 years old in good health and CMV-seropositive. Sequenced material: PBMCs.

The nucleotide sequence is TGTGCCAGCAGTGATTTCGTGGGCAGAATAACTGAAGCTTTCTTT. Its product reads: CASSDFVGRITEAFF. Rearrangement joined TRBV2 to TRBJ1-1, with no confident D gene call. The junction shows trimming of 3 bases on V and 5 bases on J, plus 16 bases between the germline ends. The germline V gene encodes CDR1 SNHLY and CDR2 FYNNEI. The CDR3 runs 15 residues from the cysteine to the phenylalanine. The sequence is cut down to CDR3 DNA, 45 bases in frame from base 1.